The sequence of this T cell receptor beta chain was determined in a study of metastatic and nonmetastatic thyroid tumors. Study-wide points: According to reports, the diversity of TCR beta was significantly higher in malignant thyroid tumors than in benign nodules, and this held in both blood and tumor samples.

In the study's own analysis: The authors used CDR3 differences across clinicopathological groups to build a distant-metastasis classifier for papillary thyroid cancer. TCRdb re-processed the PCR reads through MiXCR. These V and J calls are TCRdb output, not the study's own analysis. The sample shows some 90,000 clones, around 7.8% of them seen only once. Each patient went into thyroid surgery without having received any treatment. The germline V and J ends were trimmed by 1 base and 6 bases, with 4 bases remaining between them. The CDR3 contains 11 residues. Germline V gene sequence: CDR1 LGHDT, CDR2 YNNKEL (reference sequence). This clone has at least ten counts. As yet, its antigen is unknown.

V is TRBV3-1 and J is TRBJ2-7; D is uncertain. The sequence derives from a female donor with papillary thyroid cancer or a benign thyroid nodule (not recorded which). Some clones in this sample may be carry-over from other donors' samples. What was sequenced was blood. The CDR3 DNA follows: TGTGCCAGCAGCCAAGCAGTCGAGCAGTACTTC. As protein: CASSQAVEQYF.